These 8 T cell receptor beta chains originate from one sample sequenced in a study of cytomegalovirus exposure and HLA in healthy donors (dated 2017 in TCRdb). The library was made by the immunoSEQ multiplex PCR assay. TCRdb retrieved this table from immuneACCESS and kept in-frame rearrangements only. Not all clones are present; in checked studies, unresolved V genes account for under half, and no reason is known for the remainder. The sample table contains about 150,000 clones; only one count was recorded for around 89% of them. Roughly 6.4% of the sample is taken by the ten largest. Sample: PBMCs. The receptors here all came from a woman aged 25-40 years in good health and CMV-seropositive.

The V and J genes are TRBV29-1 and TRBJ2-3; 8 nucleotides agree with TRBD1. This CDR3 comprises 14 residues. Per the germline V gene, CDR1 is SQVTM and CDR2 is ANQGSEA. With V trimmed by 3 bases and J by 5 bases, 7 bases remained unmatched. The CDR3 region is CSVDSRGQGDTQYF. The CDR3 DNA follows: TGCAGCGTTGATTCCAGGGGGCAAGGAGATACGCAGTATTTT.

V usage is TRBV10-3 and J usage is TRBJ2-7; D possibly corresponds to TRBD1 (6 bases). Looked up from germline, CDR1 is ENHRY and CDR2 is SYGVKD. The V end lost 8 bases, the J end lost 3 bases, and 14 bases lay between the germline ends. The CDR3 loop spans 13 amino acids. The chain's CDR3 is CAIGRQESYEQYF. As DNA, the CDR3 is TGTGCCATCGGGAGACAGGAGAGCTACGAGCAGTACTTC.

This clone was seen once. This chain connects TRBV5-1 to TRBJ2-1; 9 nucleotides agree with TRBD2. The CDR3 contains 14 residues. With 5 bases clipped from V and 2 bases from J, the junction kept 2 bases outside the gene matches. Looked up from germline, CDR1 is SGHRS and CDR2 is YFSETQ. The CDR3 DNA follows: TGCGCCAGCAGAGGCGGGAGGGCCTACAATGAGCAGTTCTTC. This sequence encodes CASRGGRAYNEQFF.

The genes are TRBV27 and TRBJ2-5; the match to TRBD1 covers 9 bases. The CDR3 is 14 residues long. Trimming took 4 bases from V and 5 from J; bases not matched to a gene: 5. CDR1 is MNHEY, CDR2 SMNVEV, per germline (reference sequence). This chain's CDR3 is CASSYTGGSETQYF. DNA of the CDR3: TGTGCCAGCAGTTACACAGGGGGCTCGGAGACCCAGTACTTC.

J is TRBJ1-4 and V is TRBV19; 7 bases agree with TRBD1. Trimming took 4 bases from V and 5 from J; bases not matched to a gene: 4. CDR3 length: 14 amino acids. Germline V CDR1 and CDR2: LNHDA, SQIVND (reference sequence). The CDR3 region is CASSSGTANEKLFF. The DNA of the CDR3 is TGTGCCAGTAGTAGCGGGACAGCGAATGAAAAACTGTTTTTT.

CDR3 loop: CASSRQGTNEKLFF. Here the CDR3 DNA reads TGTGCCAGCTCACGACAGGGGACTAATGAAAAACTGTTTTTT. The chain uses TRBV7-7 and TRBJ1-4; 8 bases are shared with TRBD1. Germline CDR1 and CDR2: SSHAT and FNYEAQ (reference sequence). The CDR3 length is 14 residues. With 8 bases clipped from V and 2 bases from J, the junction kept 4 bases outside the gene matches.

The chain uses TRBV2 and TRBJ2-1, with a possible D match to TRBD2 (5 bases). CDR1 and CDR2 (germline): SNHLY, FYNNEI. V was trimmed by 6 bases and J by 6 bases, leaving 21 bases between them. The CDR3 runs to 16 residues. The CDR3 sequence is CASRAMEVSQSNEQFF. As DNA, the CDR3 is TGTGCCAGCAGGGCTATGGAGGTCAGTCAAAGCAATGAGCAGTTCTTC.

The chain is built from TRBV7-2 and TRBJ1-4; D is unresolved. The CDR3 has 15 amino acids. Germline V gene sequence: CDR1 SGHTA, CDR2 FQGNSA. V lost 1 base and J lost 4, with 10 bases in between. Here the CDR3 DNA reads TGTGCCAGCAGCTTAGATTTCACGGGTAATGAAAAACTGTTTTTT. Protein product: CASSLDFTGNEKLFF.